This is a list of T cell receptor beta chains from one sample in a study of T cells in Graves' hyperthyroidism and ophthalmopathy. From the multiplex PCR reads, TCRdb called clonotypes with MiXCR, one entry per CDR3 protein. The sample comprises roughly 500,000 distinct CDR3 sequences, 40% to 50% of which are singletons, and about 45% rests with the top ten. Sample: peripheral blood or thyroid tissue (not recorded which). All receptors come from an adult woman with Graves' disease, either hyperthyroidism or ophthalmopathy (not recorded which). Each CDR3 is given with its conserved first and last residue. The D gene is left open where the match is weak. The size entry is marked missing in some rows and otherwise reads once, few, many or a size class.

TRBJ2-5,TRBD2,NA,TRBV7-6,CASSQLAGSETQYF,TGTGCCAGCAGCCAATTAGCGGGGTCAGAGACCCAGTACTTC
TRBJ1-3,TRBD1,NA,TRBV7-4,CASSLAGQGTGNTIYF,TGTGCCAGCAGCTTAGCGGGACAGGGGACTGGAAACACCATATATTTT
TRBJ2-5,TRBD2,NA,TRBV7-9,CASSLRTSGSEETQYF,TGTGCCAGCAGCCTCCGGACTAGCGGGAGTGAAGAGACCCAGTACTTC
TRBJ2-7,NA,NA,TRBV20-1,CSATNKISSGVREQYF,TGCAGTGCCACGAACAAGATAAGTTCGGGCGTTCGTGAGCAGTACTTC
TRBJ1-1,NA,NA,TRBV2,CASTGDLNTEAFF,TGTGCCAGCACAGGGGATCTGAACACTGAAGCTTTCTTT
TRBJ2-5,NA,NA,TRBV28,CASSLAGTGETQYF,TGTGCCAGCAGTTTAGCAGGGACCGGAGAGACCCAGTACTTC
TRBJ1-5,TRBD1,NA,TRBV7-2,CASSTQGREPQHF,TGTGCCAGCAGCACACAGGGGCGAGAGCCCCAGCATTTT
TRBJ2-7,TRBD1,NA,TRBV6-5,CASSYSAGGPYEQYF,TGTGCCAGCAGTTACTCGGCAGGGGGCCCCTACGAGCAGTACTTC
TRBJ2-5,NA,many,TRBV24-1,CATSDSRQETQYF,TGTGCCACCAGTGATTCCCGCCAAGAGACCCAGTACTTC
TRBJ2-5,NA,NA,TRBV9,CACSVRRGHQETQYF,TGTGCCTGCAGCGTGCGACGGGGCCACCAAGAGACCCAGTACTTC
TRBJ1-1,NA,NA,TRBV20-1,CSARDERRYPEAFF,TGCAGTGCTAGAGACGAACGCCGGTACCCTGAAGCTTTCTTT
TRBJ1-5,NA,few,TRBV6-1,CAAGSRTVDQPQHF,TGTGCCGCAGGGTCTCGGACGGTAGATCAGCCCCAGCATTTT
TRBJ2-7,TRBD1,once,TRBV7-6,CAGSSTGTGTEQYF,TGTGCCGGCAGCTCGACCGGGACAGGGACCGAGCAGTACTTC
TRBJ2-5,TRBD1,NA,TRBV5-1,CASSGGTGAETQYF,TGCGCCAGCAGCGGCGGGACAGGGGCGGAGACCCAGTACTTC
TRBJ1-2,NA,NA,TRBV7-9,CASSAWRAGKIAVGGYTF,TGTGCCAGCAGCGCCTGGAGGGCAGGGAAGATTGCGGTCGGTGGCTACACCTTC
TRBJ1-1,NA,NA,TRBV29-1,CSLGGRIISNTEAFF,TGCAGCTTGGGTGGAAGGATAATCTCGAACACTGAAGCTTTCTTT
TRBJ1-6,NA,NA,TRBV9,CASSVGGVSGANNSPLHF,TGTGCCAGCAGCGTAGGTGGGGTGTCAGGGGCGAATAATTCACCCCTCCACTTT
TRBJ2-7,NA,few,TRBV20-1,CSARVEAYEQYF,TGCAGTGCTAGGGTAGAAGCCTACGAGCAGTACTTC
TRBJ1-1,NA,NA,TRBV5-1,CASSSGAETEAFF,TGCGCCAGCAGCTCTGGGGCGGAGACTGAAGCTTTCTTT
TRBJ1-2,NA,NA,TRBV15,CATSSDLSSGNYGYTF,TGTGCCACCAGCAGTGACCTGAGTTCTGGGAACTATGGCTACACCTTC
TRBJ1-1,NA,NA,TRBV7-6,CASSPRRGRNTEAFF,TGTGCCAGCAGCCCTAGAAGGGGACGGAACACTGAAGCTTTCTTT
TRBJ1-6,NA,many,TRBV3-1,CASRKHRGSPLHF,TGTGCCAGCAGGAAGCACCGGGGATCACCCCTCCACTTT
TRBJ1-3,NA,few,TRBV20-1,CSAREHVNTIYF,TGCAGTGCTAGAGAACACGTAAACACCATATATTTT
TRBJ2-3,TRBD2,NA,TRBV5-8,CASSYAGGASTQYF,TGTGCCAGCAGCTACGCGGGAGGAGCTTCTACGCAGTATTTT
TRBJ2-5,TRBD1,NA,TRBV29-1,CSVGGQVAETQYF,TGCAGCGTTGGGGGACAGGTTGCGGAGACCCAGTACTTC
TRBJ1-6,TRBD1,many,TRBV9,CASSSGTENSPLHF,TGTGCCAGCAGCAGCGGGACAGAAAATTCACCCCTCCACTTT
TRBJ2-7,NA,NA,TRBV10-2,CASTTFVGFGDEQYF,TGCGCCAGCACCACCTTTGTGGGATTCGGCGACGAGCAGTACTTC
TRBJ1-1,NA,many,TRBV29-1,CSVEDQGDLAGAFF,TGCAGCGTTGAAGATCAGGGCGATTTGGCGGGAGCTTTCTTT
TRBJ1-4,NA,few,TRBV28,CASRDNREHEKLFF,TGTGCCAGCAGAGATAACAGGGAACACGAAAAACTGTTTTTT
TRBJ1-5,NA,NA,TRBV10-3,CAISAGRGFGNQPQHF,TGTGCCATCAGTGCCGGGAGGGGGTTTGGCAATCAGCCCCAGCATTTT
TRBJ1-2,NA,once,TRBV29-1,CSVERAGEGLSNYGYTF,TGCAGCGTTGAAAGGGCGGGAGAGGGCCTCTCTAACTATGGCTACACCTTC
TRBJ2-5,TRBD1,NA,TRBV19,CASSPLRDREKETQYF,TGTGCCAGTAGTCCATTACGGGACAGGGAGAAAGAGACCCAGTACTTC
TRBJ1-2,NA,NA,TRBV5-1,CASSSGERYGYTF,TGCGCCAGCAGTTCGGGGGAACGCTATGGCTACACCTTC
TRBJ1-1,NA,few,TRBV19,CATRPRTNTEAFF,TGTGCCACCCGCCCCAGGACGAACACTGAAGCTTTCTTT
TRBJ2-7,NA,NA,TRBV29-1,CSVEGGGASSYEQYF,TGCAGCGTTGAAGGTGGCGGGGCGAGCTCCTACGAGCAGTACTTC
TRBJ1-4,TRBD1,NA,TRBV7-9,CASSHRDRNYEFYDEKLFF,TGTGCCAGCAGCCACCGGGACAGGAACTACGAGTTCTATGATGAAAAACTGTTTTTT
TRBJ2-7,TRBD1,NA,TRBV29-1,CSVEGDRESYEQYF,TGCAGCGTTGAGGGGGACAGGGAATCCTACGAGCAGTACTTC
TRBJ1-6,NA,NA,TRBV7-9,CASSLRLPSFYNSPLHF,TGTGCCAGCAGTTTAAGGTTACCCAGCTTCTATAATTCACCCCTCCACTTT
TRBJ2-2,NA,NA,TRBV20-1,CSASGTAGELFF,TGCAGTGCTAGCGGGACGGCCGGGGAGCTGTTTTTT
TRBJ2-7,NA,many,TRBV10-3,CAISSLGDSGEQYF,TGTGCCATCAGTTCCCTCGGGGACTCGGGGGAGCAGTACTTC
TRBJ1-6,TRBD1,NA,TRBV7-9,CASSTGQGATNSPLHF,TGTGCCAGCAGCACTGGACAGGGGGCGACGAATTCACCCCTCCACTTT
TRBJ1-1,NA,NA,TRBV7-2,CASSLVGAGVVAFF,TGTGCCAGCAGCTTAGTAGGGGCAGGGGTCGTAGCTTTCTTT
TRBJ1-6,TRBD1,once,TRBV7-8,CASSLASGGGSPLHF,TGTGCCAGCAGCTTAGCGTCAGGGGGGGGATCACCCCTCCACTTT
TRBJ1-1,NA,few,TRBV27,CASSSSRSWPNTEAFF,TGTGCCAGCAGTTCGTCCCGTTCGTGGCCAAACACTGAAGCTTTCTTT
TRBJ2-7,NA,NA,TRBV2,CASRSVGASYEQYF,TGTGCCAGCAGGTCGGTGGGAGCGTCCTACGAGCAGTACTTC
TRBJ1-6,TRBD1,NA,TRBV7-2,CASSSGTGVGVPPLHF,TGTGCCAGCAGCTCCGGGACAGGGGTCGGAGTGCCACCCCTCCACTTT
TRBJ2-7,NA,few,TRBV7-9,CASSMWTSAYEQYF,TGTGCCAGCAGCATGTGGACAAGTGCCTACGAGCAGTACTTC
TRBJ2-2,NA,NA,TRBV2,CASSDHTGELFF,TGTGCCAGCAGTGACCACACCGGGGAGCTGTTTTTT
TRBJ2-2,TRBD2,NA,TRBV15,CATTRTSGSVTGELFF,TGTGCCACCACCAGGACTAGCGGGAGTGTTACCGGGGAGCTGTTTTTT
TRBJ2-7,NA,few,TRBV25-1,CASSPPFAANEQYF,TGTGCCAGCAGTCCTCCCTTCGCCGCTAACGAGCAGTACTTC
TRBJ2-5,NA,many,TRBV10-3,CAISEAGQETQYF,TGTGCCATCAGTGAGGCAGGCCAAGAGACCCAGTACTTC
TRBJ2-7,NA,NA,TRBV15,CATSRDRSRSYEQYF,TGTGCCACCAGCAGAGATCGGAGCAGATCCTACGAGCAGTACTTC
TRBJ1-1,NA,NA,TRBV19,CASSIAANTEAFF,TGTGCCAGTAGTATTGCAGCGAACACTGAAGCTTTCTTT
TRBJ2-1,NA,NA,TRBV5-1,CASSPSVEYNEQFF,TGCGCCAGCAGCCCATCGGTAGAGTACAATGAGCAGTTCTTC
TRBJ2-7,NA,many,TRBV7-2,CASSPQFGVTYEQYF,TGTGCCAGCAGCCCCCAGTTTGGCGTAACCTACGAGCAGTACTTC
TRBJ2-5,NA,NA,TRBV7-9,CASSFDWKETQYF,TGTGCCAGCAGCTTCGACTGGAAAGAGACCCAGTACTTC
TRBJ2-7,NA,many,TRBV6-2/TRBV6-3,CASSYLGTGVGEQYF,TGTGCCAGCAGTTACCTCGGGACTGGGGTTGGAGAGCAGTACTTC
TRBJ2-7,NA,NA,TRBV2,CASSLISYEQYF,TGTGCCAGCAGCCTTATATCCTACGAGCAGTACTTC
TRBJ2-5,NA,NA,TRBV9,CASSLARSGTQYF,TGTGCCAGCAGTTTAGCCCGATCGGGGACCCAGTACTTC